This T cell receptor beta chain emerged from a study of blood T cell repertoires in COVID-19. In the study overall: Whether acute or convalescent, the COVID-19 samples came from the United States, Italy and Spain. Nucleic acid was either cDNA or gDNA, and it came from T cells, B-cell-depleted T cells, or PBMCs.

Source study methods: Reference gene primers were amplified, and this amplification served to estimate nucleated cell counts. The method was immunoSEQ multiplex PCR; TCRdb's version includes in-frame clones alone and lacks a portion of them. The DNA was the basis for D and trimming; V, J and clone size are from that table. The sample lists roughly 260,000 clones, roughly four fifths occurring once. This clone was counted once. Germline CDR1 reads SGHVS; CDR2 reads FQNEAQ. Trimming cost V 4 bases and J 6 bases; bases outside gene matches: 7. This CDR3 region has 16 residues. Sequenced sample: peripheral blood. The receptor was derived from a woman aged 70-85 years with acute or convalescent COVID-19. The chain employs TRBV7-8 and TRBJ2-2, with 11 bases that match TRBD1. This CDR3 reads CASSSPGQGGSGELFF. The CDR3 DNA reads TGTGCCAGCAGCTCCCCGGGACAGGGGGGTTCCGGGGAGCTGTTTTTT.